Listed below are T cell receptor beta chains from one sample, sequenced in a study of T cells in Graves' hyperthyroidism and ophthalmopathy. TCRdb redid the calling of the multiplex PCR reads with MiXCR, one entry per CDR3 protein. The data show fewer than 550,000 distinct CDR3 sequences, with 15% to 19% seen just once and approximately 7.5% held by the top ten. The sample taken for sequencing was blood. The receptors here all came from a woman aged 18-29 years with Graves' hyperthyroidism. Both conserved end residues are part of each CDR3. A D gene is named only where the DNA matches it firmly. Clone size, where shown, is once, few, many, or a class for clones that have expanded.

V: TRBV4-1; D: TRBD1; J: TRBJ2-1; size: NA; DNA: TGCGCCAGCATCCTTGGACAGGGAGTCAGGTTCTTC; CDR3: CASILGQGVRFF
V: TRBV7-9; D: NA; J: TRBJ1-1; size: NA; DNA: TGTGCCAGCAGCTTAGGGCACCTCACTGAAGCTTTCTTT; CDR3: CASSLGHLTEAFF
V: TRBV20-1; D: TRBD1; J: TRBJ2-5; size: many; DNA: TGCAGTGCCCTCGACAGGGATGTTCAAGAGACCCAGTACTTC; CDR3: CSALDRDVQETQYF
V: TRBV29-1; D: NA; J: TRBJ1-3; size: many; DNA: TGCAGTTTGCGGGTAGGAGACACCATATATTTT; CDR3: CSLRVGDTIYF
V: TRBV20-1; D: NA; J: TRBJ2-5; size: many; DNA: TGCAGTGCTGGATGGGAGACCCAGTACTTC; CDR3: CSAGWETQYF
V: TRBV2; D: NA; J: TRBJ1-1; size: many; DNA: TGTGCCAGCACGGACAAAAAGAACACTGAAGCTTTCTTT; CDR3: CASTDKKNTEAFF
V: TRBV30; D: TRBD1; J: TRBJ1-6; size: many; DNA: TGTGCCTGGAAAAAAGCTATGGGGACAGGGGGAAATTCACCCCTCCACTTT; CDR3: CAWKKAMGTGGNSPLHF
V: TRBV20-1; D: NA; J: TRBJ2-5; size: many; DNA: TGCAGTGCTAGGAAACAGGGTTCACAAGAGACCCAGTACTTC; CDR3: CSARKQGSQETQYF
V: TRBV9; D: TRBD1; J: TRBJ1-5; size: many; DNA: TGTGCCAGCAGCGCGACAGGGGGCGCGTTTCAGCCCCAGCATTTT; CDR3: CASSATGGAFQPQHF
V: TRBV12-3/TRBV12-4; D: NA; J: TRBJ1-6; size: many; DNA: TGTGCCAGCAGTCAGGGACCGCCGCAGCCCCTCCACTTT; CDR3: CASSQGPPQPLHF
V: TRBV7-2; D: NA; J: TRBJ1-2; size: NA; DNA: TGTGCCAGCAGCTTAATAGGGCGCTATGGCTACACCTTC; CDR3: CASSLIGRYGYTF
V: TRBV15; D: TRBD2; J: TRBJ2-2; size: many; DNA: TGTGCCACCAAACTCGGACTAGCGGGGAGCGCCGGGGAGCTGTTTTTT; CDR3: CATKLGLAGSAGELFF
V: TRBV7-6; D: NA; J: TRBJ2-7; size: many; DNA: TGTGCCAGCAGCTCCCTCTACGAGCAGTACTTC; CDR3: CASSSLYEQYF
V: TRBV2; D: TRBD2; J: TRBJ2-2; size: many; DNA: TGTGCCAGCAGTACTAGCGGGCCCGGGGAGCTGTTTTTT; CDR3: CASSTSGPGELFF
V: TRBV29-1; D: NA; J: TRBJ2-7; size: NA; DNA: TGCAGCGTGATGGACAGCTCCTACGAGCAGTACTTC; CDR3: CSVMDSSYEQYF
V: TRBV4-1; D: TRBD2; J: TRBJ2-1; size: once; DNA: TGCGCCAGCAGCCAAGCGAGACTAGCGGTTGAGCAGTTCTTC; CDR3: CASSQARLAVEQFF
V: TRBV18; D: TRBD1; J: TRBJ1-5; size: many; DNA: TGTGCCAGCTCTGGGACAGTGGATCAGCCCCAGCATTTT; CDR3: CASSGTVDQPQHF
V: TRBV7-2; D: NA; J: TRBJ1-5; size: few; DNA: TGTGCCAGCAGCTGGAAGAACGGGCAGCCCCAGCATTTT; CDR3: CASSWKNGQPQHF
V: TRBV6-1; D: TRBD1; J: TRBJ1-2; size: many; DNA: TGTGCCAGCAACCGGATTGCAGGGGGCGACTATGGCTACACCTTC; CDR3: CASNRIAGGDYGYTF
V: TRBV7-2; D: NA; J: TRBJ2-2; size: many; DNA: TGTGCCAGCAGAGGAGCTAAACGTAGCACCGGGGAGCTGTTTTTT; CDR3: CASRGAKRSTGELFF
V: TRBV20-1; D: NA; J: TRBJ2-2; size: many; DNA: TGCAGTGCTAGAGTAGGCGGCCAGGACACCGGGGAGCTGTTTTTT; CDR3: CSARVGGQDTGELFF
V: TRBV5-6; D: TRBD1; J: TRBJ1-1; size: many; DNA: TGTGCCAGCAGTATCGGACAGGGGACCACTGAAGCTTTCTTT; CDR3: CASSIGQGTTEAFF
V: TRBV20-1; D: NA; J: TRBJ1-1; size: many; DNA: TGCAGTGCTAGTAACGGGGCGTGGGGGAACACTGAAGCTTTCTTT; CDR3: CSASNGAWGNTEAFF
V: TRBV7-2; D: TRBD2; J: TRBJ2-3; size: NA; DNA: TGTGCCAGCAGCTTTAAGCGGGAGCACTTAACGCAGTATTTT; CDR3: CASSFKREHLTQYF
V: TRBV5-1; D: NA; J: TRBJ1-5; size: few; DNA: TGCGCCAGCAGCGTGGAGGGAGGTAGCAATCAGCCCCAGCATTTT; CDR3: CASSVEGGSNQPQHF
V: TRBV12-5; D: NA; J: TRBJ2-7; size: NA; DNA: TGTGCTAGTGGTCTCGGGACCTTCAATGAGCAGTACTTC; CDR3: CASGLGTFNEQYF
V: TRBV3-1; D: NA; J: TRBJ2-7; size: many; DNA: TGTGCCAGCAGCCAAGGGCTAGGCTACGAGCAGTACTTC; CDR3: CASSQGLGYEQYF
V: TRBV4-1; D: TRBD2; J: TRBJ2-1; size: many; DNA: TGCGCCAGCACTAGCGGGAGTTACAATGAGCAGTTCTTC; CDR3: CASTSGSYNEQFF
V: TRBV28; D: NA; J: TRBJ1-6; size: many; DNA: TGTGCCAGCAGCACCCCAAAGGGCCGTAATTCACCCCTCCACTTT; CDR3: CASSTPKGRNSPLHF
V: TRBV5-8; D: TRBD1; J: TRBJ1-1; size: many; DNA: TGTGCCAGCAGTCACCGACAGGGGAAGGACACTGAAGCTTTCTTT; CDR3: CASSHRQGKDTEAFF
V: TRBV24-1; D: TRBD2; J: TRBJ2-7; size: few; DNA: TGTGCCACCAGTGACCAATTCCTAAGCGGGAGGGCCTACGAGCAGTACTTC; CDR3: CATSDQFLSGRAYEQYF
V: TRBV5-1; D: TRBD2; J: TRBJ2-7; size: many; DNA: TGCGCCAGCAGCTTACTTACTAGCGGGGGCGACGAGCAGTACTTC; CDR3: CASSLLTSGGDEQYF
V: TRBV30; D: NA; J: TRBJ2-1; size: few; DNA: TGTGCCTGGAGTGTGCCCCCGGGGGAATACAATGAGCAGTTCTTC; CDR3: CAWSVPPGEYNEQFF
V: TRBV3-1; D: NA; J: TRBJ2-7; size: many; DNA: TGTGCCAGCAGCCAAGGGACCTGGGACTCCTACGAGCAGTACTTC; CDR3: CASSQGTWDSYEQYF
V: TRBV12-3/TRBV12-4; D: NA; J: TRBJ1-4; size: NA; DNA: TGTGCCAGCAGTGGACACCGCGGTGGGGAAAAACTGTTTTTT; CDR3: CASSGHRGGEKLFF
V: TRBV7-6; D: TRBD1; J: TRBJ2-7; size: NA; DNA: TGTGCCAGCGACCTCGGACAGGGATCCTACGAGCAGTACTTC; CDR3: CASDLGQGSYEQYF
V: TRBV6-1; D: NA; J: TRBJ2-5; size: many; DNA: TGTGCCAGCAGTTCTACATTAGGAGGGACCCAGTACTTC; CDR3: CASSSTLGGTQYF
V: TRBV9; D: NA; J: TRBJ2-1; size: NA; DNA: TGTGCCAGCAGCGTTGGTGGCGGCGGTGCGCAGTTCTTC; CDR3: CASSVGGGGAQFF
V: TRBV5-1; D: TRBD2; J: TRBJ2-1; size: many; DNA: TGCGCCAGCAGCCAGGGACTAGCGGGGGGGAATGAGCAGTTCTTC; CDR3: CASSQGLAGGNEQFF
V: TRBV7-2; D: NA; J: TRBJ2-3; size: many; DNA: TGTGCCAGCAGCTTAGCTTCTACGACGCAGTATTTT; CDR3: CASSLASTTQYF
V: TRBV5-6; D: TRBD1; J: TRBJ2-7; size: many; DNA: TGTGCCAGCAGCGTACCGGGACAGGGACCCATACCCTACGAGCAGTACTTC; CDR3: CASSVPGQGPIPYEQYF
V: TRBV30; D: NA; J: TRBJ2-3; size: many; DNA: TGTGCCTGGAGTGCCGACCTGAGCACAGATACGCAGTATTTT; CDR3: CAWSADLSTDTQYF
V: TRBV7-2; D: NA; J: TRBJ2-7; size: few; DNA: TGTGCCAGCAGCTTAGCGGAGACGGCCTCCTACGAGCAGTACTTC; CDR3: CASSLAETASYEQYF
V: TRBV5-6; D: TRBD2; J: TRBJ2-1; size: many; DNA: TGTGCCAGCAGCAAGGGACTAATGAGCTCCTACAATGAGCAGTTCTTC; CDR3: CASSKGLMSSYNEQFF
V: TRBV15; D: NA; J: TRBJ1-6; size: many; DNA: TGTGCCACCAGCAGAGGTGGGCGTTCACCCCTCCACTTT; CDR3: CATSRGGRSPLHF
V: TRBV24-1; D: TRBD2; J: TRBJ2-3; size: NA; DNA: TGTGCCACCAGTGATACTAGCGGGGGGGCCCCAGATACGCAGTATTTT; CDR3: CATSDTSGGAPDTQYF
V: TRBV12-3/TRBV12-4; D: NA; J: TRBJ1-1; size: many; DNA: TGTGCCAGCAGTTCGGGACTGGTGAACACTGAAGCTTTCTTT; CDR3: CASSSGLVNTEAFF
V: TRBV20-1; D: TRBD2; J: TRBJ2-3; size: many; DNA: TGCAGTGCTACTAGCGGGGGGTCTAGCACAGATACGCAGTATTTT; CDR3: CSATSGGSSTDTQYF
V: TRBV20-1; D: TRBD1; J: TRBJ2-2; size: many; DNA: TGCAGTGCTAGAGCTCAGGGGGCAGGGCTGTTTTTT; CDR3: CSARAQGAGLFF
V: TRBV12-3/TRBV12-4; D: NA; J: TRBJ1-3; size: NA; DNA: TGTGCCAGCAGCATAGGGACATCAGGAAACACCATATATTTT; CDR3: CASSIGTSGNTIYF
V: TRBV12-3/TRBV12-4; D: NA; J: TRBJ2-4; size: NA; DNA: TGTGCCAGCAGTCTACAGGGAGAGAAAAACATTCAGTACTTC; CDR3: CASSLQGEKNIQYF
V: TRBV5-1; D: NA; J: TRBJ2-7; size: many; DNA: TGCGCCAGCAGCTTGGACTACGCGGGAAGTGGCTACGAGCAGTACTTC; CDR3: CASSLDYAGSGYEQYF
V: TRBV12-3/TRBV12-4; D: NA; J: TRBJ1-1; size: many; DNA: TGTGCCAGCAGTTTAACGAACACTGAAGCTTTCTTT; CDR3: CASSLTNTEAFF
V: TRBV30; D: NA; J: TRBJ2-6; size: NA; DNA: TGTGCCTGTCATAGGGGGACAGCGGGCTCTGGGGCCAACGTCCTGACTTTC; CDR3: CACHRGTAGSGANVLTF